This entry lists 32 T cell receptor beta chains sequenced from one sample in a study of shared clonotypes between healthy human individuals. Measured with immunoSEQ multiplex PCR; TCRdb has only the in-frame clones, and not every one. The table has over 750,000 clones, roughly 96% seen once. Naive CD8 cells were CD45RO-negative, positively selected for CCR7, excluding terminally differentiated effector memory CD45RA+ cells. The sample taken for sequencing was naive CD8+ T cells sorted from blood. The origin of the receptors is a man aged 25 to 40 in good health.

This rearrangement joins TRBV21-1 to TRBJ2-1; TRBD2, the D gene given by the table, was not confirmed from the DNA. TRBV21-1 is described as a pseudogene. This CDR3 contains 17 residues. Here the CDR3 DNA reads TGTGCCAGCAGCAAAGTCTACCTAGCGGGAGAAGTAAATGAGCAGTTCTTC. Its translation is CASSKVYLAGEVNEQFF.

The rearrangement uses TRBV27 and TRBJ2-3; the D is unclear. With 4 bases removed from V and 4 bases from J, the gap between germline ends came to 9 bases. CDR3 length equals 13 residues. Germline V gene data show CDR1 as MNHEY and CDR2 as SMNVEV (reference sequence). Written as DNA, the CDR3 is TGTGCCAGCAGTTCTGGCTTACCAGATACGCAGTATTTT. The encoded protein is CASSSGLPDTQYF.

V is TRBV5-1 and J is TRBJ2-3, with D uncertain. Per the germline V gene, CDR1 is SGHRS and CDR2 is YFSETQ. There are 14 residues in the CDR3. V was trimmed by 5 bases and J by 2 bases, leaving 12 bases between them. CDR3 coding DNA: TGCGCCAGCAGAGAGCTTGGGAACACAGATACGCAGTATTTT. This translates into CASRELGNTDTQYF.

This clone was observed a single time. The genes are TRBV29-1 and TRBJ2-3; TRBD1 might be the D (6 bases). Germline V CDR1 and CDR2: SQVTM, ANQGSEA. The CDR3 is made up of 14 amino acids. V lost 2 bases, J lost 4 bases, and 13 bases lay in between. DNA for the CDR3: TGCAGCGTTGAAAGGGTTGGGGGCCCAGATACGCAGTATTTT. It yields the protein CSVERVGGPDTQYF.

This chain joins TRBV5-4 and TRBJ2-6; 8 bases agree with TRBD1. CDR3 length: 15 residues. The V gene end was trimmed by 4 bases and the J gene end by 3 bases; junction bases not matched to a gene: 3. Per the germline V gene, CDR1 is SGHNT and CDR2 is YYREEE (reference sequence). CDR3 DNA: TGTGCCAGCAGCAAGACAGGGGATGGGGCCAACGTCCTGACTTTC. Its protein is CASSKTGDGANVLTF.

The rearrangement links TRBV7-9 to TRBJ2-2, with 7 nucleotides matching TRBD2. The CDR3 has 16 amino acids. J gave up 4 bases and V 5 bases, and 10 bases lay outside the gene matches. CDR1 is SEHNR, CDR2 FQNEAQ, per germline (reference sequence). DNA of the CDR3: TGTGCCAGCAGCAAACCCGGGACTAACCGCACCGGGGAGCTGTTTTTT. Its protein is CASSKPGTNRTGELFF.

Turning to this clone: Other DNA sequences in this sample translate to the same CDR3. The chain couples TRBV7-9 to TRBJ1-1; D possibly corresponds to TRBD1 (5 bases). Germline V gene data show CDR1 as SEHNR and CDR2 as FQNEAQ (reference sequence). This CDR3 is 14 amino acids long. The V end was cut by 3 bases, the J end by 1 base, with 9 bases between. The CDR3 sequence: CASSFQGANTEAFF. Here the CDR3 DNA reads TGTGCCAGCAGCTTCCAGGGAGCGAACACTGAAGCTTTCTTT.

This chain uses TRBV29-1 with TRBJ2-7; D gene unclear. The CDR3 is 15 amino acids. Trimming removed 0 bases at V and 2 bases at J, with 14 bases between. Germline V lookup: CDR1 SQVTM, CDR2 ANQGSEA. CDR3 region: CSVEDLLRETYEQYF. Here the CDR3 DNA reads TGCAGCGTTGAAGATCTGCTACGTGAGACCTACGAGCAGTACTTC.

The chain links TRBV15 to TRBJ1-2, with TRBD1 matching over 7 bases. The V gene's germline CDR1 is LNHNV and CDR2 YYDKDF (reference sequence). V dropped 5 bases and J dropped 0; count of bases not matched to a gene: 6. This CDR3 contains 15 residues. CDR3 nucleotide sequence: TGTGCCACCAGCCGCGGACAGGCGACTAACTATGGCTACACCTTC. Amino acid sequence: CATSRGQATNYGYTF.

The rearrangement joins TRBV28 to TRBJ2-7; D not resolved. The CDR3 runs to 12 residues. CDR1 is MDHEN, CDR2 SYDVKM, per germline. With 1 base removed from V and 4 bases from J, the gap between germline ends came to 5 bases. CDR3 sequence reads: CASSLFLYEQYF. CDR3 sequence (DNA): TGTGCCAGCAGTTTATTTTTGTACGAGCAGTACTTC.

About this clone itself: The same CDR3 can be traced to other DNA sequences in this sample. The chain combines TRBV18 with TRBJ2-7; 9 bases line up with TRBD1. The V gene end was trimmed by 3 bases and the J gene end by 2 bases; junction bases not matched to a gene: 2. The length of the CDR3 is 14 residues. Per the germline V gene, CDR1 is KGHSH and CDR2 is LQKENI. The CDR3 nucleotides are TGTGCCAGCTCACCGGGACAGGGAGCCTACGAGCAGTACTTC. This translates into CASSPGQGAYEQYF. The variable domain in full, completed from reference TRBV18 and TRBJ2-7, reads NAGVMQNPRHLVRRRGQEARLRCSPMKGHSHVYWYRQLPEEGLKFMVYLQKENIIDESGMPKERFSAEFPKEGPSILRIQQVVRGDSAAYFCASSPGQGAYEQYFGPGTRLTVT.

J is TRBJ1-1 and V is TRBV13; 7 bases map to TRBD1. The CDR3 length is 13 residues. Germline V gene lookup returns CDR1 PRHDT and CDR2 FYEKMQ (reference sequence). The V and J ends lost 3 bases and 3 bases, in that order; junction bases with no gene match: 1. The CDR3 region has the DNA TGTGCCAGCAGCTTCACAGGGGACACTGAAGCTTTCTTT. Protein: CASSFTGDTEAFF. Filled out from reference TRBV13 and TRBJ1-1, the complete variable domain reads AAGVIQSPRHLIKEKRETATLKCYPIPRHDTVYWYQQGPGQDPQFLISFYEKMQSDKGSIPDRFSAQQFSDYHSELNMSSLELGDSALYFCASSFTGDTEAFFGQGTRLTVV.

The chain is built from TRBV7-9 and TRBJ2-7; D is uncertain. The germline V gene encodes CDR1 SEHNR and CDR2 FQNEAQ (reference sequence). Trimming left V 3 bases short and J 7 bases short, with 7 bases between. The CDR3 length is 11 residues. CDR3 loop: CASSLGKEQYF. The CDR3, as DNA: TGTGCCAGCAGCTTGGGAAAGGAGCAGTACTTC.

The chain couples TRBV5-6 to TRBJ1-2; D unclear. Germline CDR1 SGHDT, CDR2 YYEEEE. V lost 0 bases, J lost 4 bases, and 7 bases lay in between. The CDR3 has 13 amino acids. Here the CDR3 DNA reads TGTGCCAGCAGCTTGGGTCAGAGCTATGGCTACACCTTC. Protein product: CASSLGQSYGYTF. The full variable domain, in which reference TRBV5-6 and TRBJ1-2 provide the parts outside the CDR3, is DAGVTQSPTHLIKTRGQQVTLRCSPKSGHDTVSWYQQALGQGPQFIFQYYEEEERQRGNFPDRFSGHQFPNYSSELNVNALLLGDSALYLCASSLGQSYGYTFGSGTRLTVV.

This clone appeared a single time. The chain employs TRBV28 and TRBJ2-1; TRBD2 matches at 13 bases. The CDR3 totals 19 residues. J gave up 5 bases and V 6 bases, and 16 bases lay outside the gene matches. Germline CDR1 MDHEN, CDR2 SYDVKM. The CDR3, as DNA: TGTGCCAGCAGCATCGGGACTAGCGGGAACCGGGAGGGGGACAATGAGCAGTTCTTC. Protein product: CASSIGTSGNREGDNEQFF.

This clone was observed once. The chain combines TRBV6-5 with TRBJ2-7; D is unresolved. V was clipped by 4 bases and J by 3 bases, with 13 bases between them. This CDR3 has 14 amino acids. CDR1 MNHEY and CDR2 SVGAGI come from the germline V gene. The CDR3 DNA reads as TGTGCCAGCAGTTGGACCGGGCCCAACTACGAGCAGTACTTC. It yields the protein CASSWTGPNYEQYF.

The V and J genes are TRBV7-8 and TRBJ2-5; 10 nucleotides match TRBD2. The germline CDR1 and CDR2 sequences are SGHVS and FQNEAQ. The CDR3 is made up of 14 amino acids. V dropped 8 bases and J dropped 3; count of bases not matched to a gene: 6. The CDR3 loop is CASPAGGAEETQYF. CDR3 coding DNA: TGTGCCAGCCCAGCGGGAGGGGCGGAAGAGACCCAGTACTTC.

V and J are TRBV5-1 and TRBJ2-7; 7 bases align to TRBD1. This CDR3 spans 16 amino acids. Germline values: CDR1 SGHRS, CDR2 YFSETQ. With 4 bases clipped from V and 0 bases from J, the junction kept 10 bases outside the gene matches. CDR3 nucleotide sequence: TGCGCCAGCAGCGCCCCGACAGGGAGTAGCTCCTACGAGCAGTACTTC. It is translated as CASSAPTGSSSYEQYF.

This chain uses TRBV7-9 with TRBJ2-3; D is unresolved. Germline CDR1 reads SEHNR; CDR2 reads FQNEAQ (reference sequence). V lost 5 bases, J lost 4 bases, and 10 bases lay in between. The CDR3 sequence is 13 residues long. CDR3 sequence reads: CASSPEAADTQYF. The CDR3 coding sequence is TGTGCCAGCAGCCCAGAGGCCGCAGATACGCAGTATTTT.

The J gene is TRBJ2-3, the V gene TRBV4-1; TRBD2 might be the D (5 bases). The CDR3 has 16 amino acids. The germline CDR1 and CDR2 sequences are MGHRA and YSYEKL. Between the trimmed V and J ends, which lost 0 bases and 4 bases, there was a span of 14 bases. CDR3 loop: CASSQDLGELPDTQYF. In DNA form, the CDR3 reads TGCGCCAGCAGCCAAGATTTGGGAGAACTCCCAGATACGCAGTATTTT.

The rearrangement links TRBV14 to TRBJ2-7, with no clear D. The germline V gene encodes CDR1 SGHDN and CDR2 FVKESK. The CDR3 contains 12 residues. Trimming took off 5 bases at V and 2 bases at J, with 7 bases between the two ends. CDR3 coding DNA: TGTGCCAGCAGCTACGATCCCTACGAGCAGTACTTC. Translated, it gives CASSYDPYEQYF.

The rearrangement uses TRBV28 and TRBJ1-5, with D perhaps matching TRBD1 (5 bases). Per germline, CDR1 MDHEN and CDR2 SYDVKM. V was cut by 2 bases and J by 5 bases, with 16 bases left in between. This CDR3 has 16 amino acids. The CDR3 loop reads CASSLQPGQWDQPQHF. CDR3 coding DNA: TGTGCCAGCAGTTTACAGCCGGGGCAATGGGATCAGCCCCAGCATTTT. The full variable domain, rest sourced from reference TRBV28 and TRBJ1-5, is DVKVTQSSRYLVKRTGEKVFLECVQDMDHENMFWYRQDPGLGLRLIYFSYDVKMKEKGDIPEGYSVSREKKERFSLILESASTNQTSMYLCASSLQPGQWDQPQHFGDGTRLSIL.

This clone has a single count. The chain combines TRBV4-1 with TRBJ2-7; a weak D match, TRBD1 (6 bases). Germline values: CDR1 MGHRA, CDR2 YSYEKL. V was trimmed by 2 bases and J by 4 bases, leaving 12 bases between them. The CDR3 extends over 14 amino acids. CDR3 in DNA: TGCGCCAGCAGCCAAACCCTACAGGGTTACGAGCAGTACTTC. This encodes CASSQTLQGYEQYF.

This clone was observed a handful of times. This chain uses TRBV6-1 with TRBJ1-1, with D uncertain. This CDR3 is built from 13 residues. From germline, CDR1 is MNHNS and CDR2 SASEGT. Trimming pared 2 bases from V and 8 bases from J, leaving 12 bases between. CDR3 DNA sequence: TGTGCCAGCAGTGAACAGGAGCAGACGGAAGCTTTCTTT. The encoded protein is CASSEQEQTEAFF.

The V gene is TRBV2, the J gene TRBJ2-7, with 8 bases lining up with TRBD1. The V gene's germline CDR1 is SNHLY and CDR2 FYNNEI. CDR3 length: 15 amino acids. Trimming removed 2 bases from V and 4 bases from J; junction bases left unmatched: 7. The CDR3: CASSEIWDRNYEQYF. The CDR3 DNA reads as TGTGCCAGCAGTGAAATATGGGACAGGAATTACGAGCAGTACTTC.

This chain joins TRBV7-9 and TRBJ2-7, with D unresolved. Between the trimmed V and J ends, which lost 1 base and 5 bases, there was a span of 12 bases. The CDR3 is made up of 14 amino acids. Germline CDR1 is SEHNR and CDR2 is FQNEAQ (reference sequence). The DNA for the CDR3 is TGTGCCAGCAGCTTAGAAGTTAGCAGCCACGAGCAGTACTTC. This gives the protein CASSLEVSSHEQYF.

This chain uses TRBV10-3 with TRBJ1-2, with 8 positions matching TRBD1. CDR1 is ENHRY, CDR2 SYGVKD, per germline. The V segment lost 10 bases and the J segment 6 bases; nucleotides outside the gene matches: 10. CDR3 length equals 13 residues. The CDR3 region is CATAGGGEDGYTF. As DNA, the CDR3 is TGTGCCACTGCAGGGGGCGGAGAGGATGGCTACACCTTC.

This sequence joins TRBV5-5 and TRBJ2-1, with no clear D. Per the germline V gene, CDR1 is SGHKS and CDR2 is YYEKEE (reference sequence). CDR3 length: 14 residues. Trimming stripped 0 bases from V and 8 bases from J, with 12 bases between. The CDR3 sequence is CASSLEGFGDEQFF. The DNA for the CDR3 is TGTGCCAGCAGCTTGGAAGGGTTCGGCGATGAGCAGTTCTTC. The full variable domain, with the rest looked up from reference TRBV5-5 and TRBJ2-1, is DAGVTQSPTHLIKTRGQQVTLRCSPISGHKSVSWYQQVLGQGPQFIFQYYEKEERGRGNFPDRFSARQFPNYSSELNVNALLLGDSALYLCASSLEGFGDEQFFGPGTRLTVL.

The V and J genes are TRBV28 and TRBJ2-7, with no clear D. Germline loops: CDR1 MDHEN, CDR2 SYDVKM. This CDR3 has 11 residues. V lost 5 bases, J lost 5 bases, and 7 bases lay in between. DNA of the CDR3: TGTGCCAGCAGTGGCAGCCACGAGCAGTACTTC. Translation gives CASSGSHEQYF.

This chain connects TRBV18 to TRBJ2-7; D call uncertain. The germline V and J ends were trimmed by 3 bases and 2 bases, with 8 bases remaining between them. The CDR3 runs 13 residues. Germline V CDR1 and CDR2: KGHSH, LQKENI. For the CDR3, the DNA is TGTGCCAGCTCACCGGGGAAACCCTACGAGCAGTACTTC. Residues: CASSPGKPYEQYF. The variable domain in full, with the rest retrieved from reference TRBV18 and TRBJ2-7, is NAGVMQNPRHLVRRRGQEARLRCSPMKGHSHVYWYRQLPEEGLKFMVYLQKENIIDESGMPKERFSAEFPKEGPSILRIQQVVRGDSAAYFCASSPGKPYEQYFGPGTRLTVT.

The chain links TRBV18 to TRBJ2-3; TRBD2 agrees at 10 bases. Per germline, CDR1 KGHSH and CDR2 LQKENI. V lost 3 bases, J lost 0 bases, and 6 bases stayed unmatched. The CDR3 loop spans 17 amino acids. DNA of the CDR3: TGTGCCAGCTCACCCATTCCGGGACTAGCGAGCACAGATACGCAGTATTTT. Translation gives CASSPIPGLASTDTQYF.

The chain is built from TRBV5-4 and TRBJ2-3, with 13 bases identical to TRBD2. The CDR3 contains 15 residues. Germline V lookup: CDR1 SGHNT, CDR2 YYREEE (reference sequence). J lost 4 bases, V lost 2 bases, and 1 base had no gene match. DNA of the CDR3: TGTGCCAGCAGCTTAGGGACTAGCGGGGCAGATACGCAGTATTTT. Amino acid sequence: CASSLGTSGADTQYF.